The 9 T cell receptor beta chains given below trace back to one sample, sequenced in a study of memory CD4+ T cells and cytomegalovirus serostatus. Single viable CD3+CD4+CD8-CD45RO+ cells were sorted as the memory CD4+ T cells. TCRdb's table, derived via immunoSEQ multiplex PCR, lists solely in-frame clones and lacks some. The table shows around 53,000 clones, with more than 60% occurring only once. Sample: memory CD4+ T cells from blood. Receptors were obtained from an adult in good health and CMV-seronegative.

The chain joins TRBV29-1 to TRBJ1-1; 9 bases match TRBD1. Per germline, CDR1 SQVTM and CDR2 ANQGSEA. CDR3 length equals 14 residues. With V trimmed by 6 bases and J by 0 bases, 5 bases remained unmatched. This CDR3 reads CSVATGGLNTEAFF. The CDR3 bases are TGCAGCGTCGCCACAGGGGGCTTGAACACTGAAGCTTTCTTT.

V is TRBV19 and J is TRBJ1-1, with 9 bases aligning to TRBD1. In germline, CDR1 is LNHDA, CDR2 SQIVND (reference sequence). V was clipped by 5 bases and J by 7 bases; unmatched bases: 8. The CDR3 runs to 14 residues. This CDR3 reads CASSRGQGMGEAFF. Here the CDR3 DNA reads TGTGCCAGTAGTCGTGGACAGGGGATGGGTGAAGCTTTCTTT. The full variable domain, in which reference TRBV19 and TRBJ1-1 provide the parts outside the CDR3, is DGGITQSPKYLFRKEGQNVTLSCEQNLNHDAMYWYRQDPGQGLRLIYYSQIVNDFQKGDIAEGYSVSREKKESFPLTVTSAQKNPTAFYLCASSRGQGMGEAFFGQGTRLTVV.

The V gene is TRBV10-1, the J gene TRBJ2-2; D is perhaps TRBD2 (7 bases). The CDR3 is 12 residues long. Germline loops: CDR1 WNHNN, CDR2 SYGVQD (reference sequence). The CDR3 DNA reads as TGCTCCGTGGGGGGGGGCGCCGGGGAGCTGTTTTTT. Residues: CSVGGGAGELFF.

The V call is TRBV18, the J call TRBJ2-1; D is tentatively TRBD1 or TRBD2 (5 bases each). Germline CDR1 is KGHSH and CDR2 is LQKENI. V dropped 2 bases and J dropped 9 bases, with 17 bases sitting between them. CDR3 size: 15 residues. CDR3 sequence (DNA): TGTGCCAGCTCACCAGAGAGGGACCTCGGTGGTGAGCAGTTCTTC. This sequence encodes CASSPERDLGGEQFF.

The rearrangement links TRBV29-1 to TRBJ1-3; no definite D call. The germline CDR1 and CDR2 sequences are SQVTM and ANQGSEA. The CDR3 is made up of 14 amino acids. V shed 7 bases and J shed 3 bases, with 16 bases lying between them. The CDR3 here is CSGGEAASGNTIYF. DNA of the CDR3: TGCAGCGGCGGGGAGGCAGCCAGTGGAAACACCATATATTTT.

V gene TRBV5-4 combines with J gene TRBJ2-7; 8 nucleotides match TRBD2. CDR1 SGHNT and CDR2 YYREEE come from the germline V gene (reference sequence). The CDR3 has 13 residues. V trimming: 4 bases; J trimming: 3 bases; junction bases outside the gene matches: 3. The CDR3, as DNA: TGTGCCAGCAGCCCCGGGGGGGGCTACGAGCAGTACTTC. Protein: CASSPGGGYEQYF.

This clone was recorded only once. The V and J genes are TRBV9 and TRBJ2-3, with 11 nucleotides matching TRBD1. The V gene end was trimmed by 4 bases and the J gene end by 4 bases; junction bases not matched to a gene: 8. The CDR3 consists of 16 residues. Germline assignment: CDR1 SGDLS and CDR2 YYNGEE. The CDR3 region is CASSFSWGQGADTQYF. The CDR3 bases are TGTGCCAGCAGCTTTTCCTGGGGACAGGGGGCAGATACGCAGTATTTT.

V and J are TRBV19 and TRBJ1-6, with 7 positions matching TRBD1. CDR3 length: 17 amino acids. The V and J ends lost 5 bases and 6 bases, in that order; junction bases with no gene match: 13. Per the germline V gene, CDR1 is LNHDA and CDR2 is SQIVND (reference sequence). CDR3 in amino acids: CASSAYPGGKVNSPLHF. The CDR3 DNA follows: TGTGCCAGTAGTGCATACCCAGGGGGAAAGGTTAATTCACCCCTCCACTTT.

The rearrangement links TRBV4-1 to TRBJ1-3; tentative D call: TRBD1 (6 bases). The CDR3 loop spans 15 amino acids. CDR1 and CDR2 (germline): MGHRA, YSYEKL. V was cut by 5 bases and J by 4 bases, with 15 bases left in between. The DNA of the CDR3 is TGCGCCAGCAGCAACTCCCCGGGGGCCGGAAACACCATATATTTT. Translated: CASSNSPGAGNTIYF.